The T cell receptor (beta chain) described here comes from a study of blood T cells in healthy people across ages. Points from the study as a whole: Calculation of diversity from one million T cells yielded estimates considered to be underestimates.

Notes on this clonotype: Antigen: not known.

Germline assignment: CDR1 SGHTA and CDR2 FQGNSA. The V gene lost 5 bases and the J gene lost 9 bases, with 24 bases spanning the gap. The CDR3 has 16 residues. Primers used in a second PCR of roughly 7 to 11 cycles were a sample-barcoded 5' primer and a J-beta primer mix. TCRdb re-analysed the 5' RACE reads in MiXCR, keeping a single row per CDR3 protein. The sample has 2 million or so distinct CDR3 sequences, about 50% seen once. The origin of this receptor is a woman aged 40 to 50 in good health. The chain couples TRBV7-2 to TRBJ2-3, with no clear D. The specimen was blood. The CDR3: CASSPSQRAFPWTQYF. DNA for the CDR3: TGTGCCAGCAGCCCATCCCAACGGGCCTTCCCGTGGACGCAGTATTTT.